What follows are 26 T cell receptor beta chains derived from one specimen sequenced in a study of blood T cell repertoires in COVID-19. Measured with immunoSEQ multiplex PCR; TCRdb has only the in-frame clones, and not every one. Of 250,000 or so clones listed, roughly 89% are singletons. Sequencing was performed on peripheral blood. The receptors were sampled from a woman between 55 and 75 years old with COVID-19, enrolled during active disease.

V usage is TRBV5-1 and J usage is TRBJ1-2; D is unclear. Trimming pared 0 bases from V and 2 bases from J, leaving 8 bases between. The germline V gene encodes CDR1 SGHRS and CDR2 YFSETQ. The CDR3 has 14 amino acids. The DNA for the CDR3 is TGCGCCAGCAGCTTGGACAGAATGAACTATGGCTACACCTTC. Protein: CASSLDRMNYGYTF.

A few counts support this clone. The V and J genes are TRBV3-1 (or the pseudogene TRBV3-2) and TRBJ1-1; D is uncertain. Per germline, CDR1 LGHDT and CDR2 YNNKEL (reference sequence). The V end lost 11 bases, the J end lost 7 bases, and 14 bases lay between the germline ends. The CDR3 has 11 residues. The CDR3 nucleotides are TGTGCCTGCCGGGGAGGGAGTGAAGCTTTCTTT. Protein: CACRGGSEAFF.

The genes are TRBV6-2 or TRBV6-3 and TRBJ1-1, with D unresolved. V was pared by 0 bases and J by 2 bases, with 7 bases between. The CDR3 covers 14 residues. CDR1 and CDR2 from the germline V gene are MNHEY and SVGEGT. The CDR3 is CASSYSRVNTEAFF. The CDR3 bases are TGTGCCAGCAGTTACTCGAGGGTAAACACTGAAGCTTTCTTT.

The chain combines TRBV11-1 with TRBJ2-3; 9 positions match TRBD2. The trim removed 3 bases at V and 4 bases at J, leaving 5 bases unmatched. The germline V gene encodes CDR1 SGHAT and CDR2 FQDESV (reference sequence). The CDR3 has 15 residues. The CDR3: CASSFRGGGADTQYF. CDR3 coding DNA: TGTGCCAGCAGCTTTAGAGGCGGGGGGGCAGATACGCAGTATTTT. Full variable domain (rest looked up from reference TRBV11-1 and TRBJ2-3): EAEVAQSPRYKITEKSQAVAFWCDPISGHATLYWYRQILGQGPELLVQFQDESVVDDSQLPKDRFSAERLKGVDSTLKIQPAELGDSAMYLCASSFRGGGADTQYFGPGTRLTVL.

The gene calls are TRBV11-2 and TRBJ2-6, with TRBD1 matching over 7 bases. The trim removed 2 bases at V and 5 bases at J, leaving 3 bases unmatched. Germline lookup yields CDR1 SGHAT and CDR2 FQNNGV. The CDR3 consists of 15 residues. The CDR3 DNA sequence: TGTGCCAGCAGCTTAAGGGGGCTCCGGGCCAACGTCCTGACTTTC. Translation: CASSLRGLRANVLTF.

The rearrangement links TRBV4-3 to TRBJ2-7, with 7 bases that match TRBD1. Germline lookup yields CDR1 LGHNA and CDR2 YSLEER. The junction had 12 bases not matched to a gene; V was cut back by 3 bases and J by 4 bases. There are 16 residues in the CDR3. In nucleotides, the CDR3 is TGCGCCAGCAGCCAGGAATACAGGGGTGCGCCATACGAGCAGTACTTC. It specifies CASSQEYRGAPYEQYF.

This chain's CDR3 is CASSQDLASGGATDTQYF. The CDR3, as DNA: TGTGCCAGCAGCCAAGATCTGGCTAGCGGGGGGGCCACAGATACGCAGTATTTT. The V gene is TRBV4-2, the J gene TRBJ2-3; 12 nucleotides line up with TRBD2. The J segment lost 2 bases and the V segment lost 0 bases, leaving 6 bases of the junction unmatched. The CDR3 sequence is 18 residues long. The germline gives CDR1 LGHNA, CDR2 YNFKEQ.

This clone has just a few counts. The genes are TRBV5-1 and TRBJ1-2; 9 bases are a match to TRBD1. The V and J ends lost 0 bases and 8 bases, in that order; junction bases with no gene match: 14. This CDR3 comprises 17 residues. CDR1 is SGHRS, CDR2 YFSETQ, per germline. The DNA for the CDR3 is TGCGCCAGCAGCTTGGAGTCGGCCACAGGGGGCTCTGGAGGCTACACCTTC. Translated, it gives CASSLESATGGSGGYTF. The full variable domain, completed using reference TRBV5-1 and TRBJ1-2, is KAGVTQTPRYLIKTRGQQVTLSCSPISGHRSVSWYQQTPGQGLQFLFEYFSETQRNKGNFPGRFSGRQFSNSRSEMNVSTLELGDSALYLCASSLESATGGSGGYTFGSGTRLTVV.

The chain has TRBV3-1 (or the pseudogene TRBV3-2) and TRBJ1-6; 8 nucleotides align to TRBD1. The ends lost 2 bases at V and 8 bases at J; junction bases unmatched: 2. The CDR3 has 14 residues. CDR1 LGHDT and CDR2 YNNKEL come from the germline V gene (reference sequence). For the CDR3, the DNA is TGTGCCAGCAGCCAAACAGGGGGTGATTCACCCCTCCACTTT. It translates to CASSQTGGDSPLHF.

This sequence joins TRBV7-3 and TRBJ1-1, with 8 nucleotides matching TRBD1. The CDR3 length is 15 residues. Germline CDR1 reads SGHTA; CDR2 reads FQGTGA. The V and J ends lost 5 bases and 9 bases, in that order; junction bases with no gene match: 14. CDR3 coding DNA: TGTGCCAGCAGCCCGAGCGCAGGGACAGGAATGAAAGCTTTCTTT. This sequence encodes CASSPSAGTGMKAFF.

The V and J genes are TRBV18 and TRBJ2-1; tentative D call: TRBD2 (5 bases). The V gene lost 3 bases and the J gene lost 5 bases, with 11 bases spanning the gap. In germline, CDR1 is KGHSH, CDR2 LQKENI. The CDR3 has 14 amino acids. CDR3 nucleotides: TGTGCCAGCTCACCCCGGAGAGGGCACAATGAGCAGTTCTTC. This sequence encodes CASSPRRGHNEQFF.

This sequence joins TRBV7-6 and TRBJ1-6, with D possibly being TRBD1 (6 bases). This CDR3 contains 15 residues. Germline V gene lookup returns CDR1 SGHVS and CDR2 FNYEAQ. The germline V and J ends were trimmed by 0 bases and 8 bases, with 11 bases remaining between them. CDR3 sequence reads: CASSLAQGYHSPLHF. The CDR3, as DNA: TGTGCCAGCAGCTTAGCGCAGGGGTACCATTCACCCCTCCACTTT.

The chain links TRBV30 to TRBJ1-1, with 10 nucleotides matching TRBD1. The germline CDR1 and CDR2 sequences are GTSNPN and SVGIG (reference sequence). The CDR3 runs 19 residues. The V and J ends lost 4 bases and 1 base, in that order; junction bases with no gene match: 18. This CDR3 is CAWTSAYLTGGKANTEAFF. The CDR3 DNA reads as TGTGCCTGGACTTCAGCCTACTTGACAGGGGGCAAGGCGAACACTGAAGCTTTCTTT.

This clone was counted a single time. Relative to the germline gene, one junction end is altered; a read error may explain this. The gene calls are TRBV6-2 or TRBV6-3 and TRBJ2-1; D gene uncertain. The CDR3 covers 13 residues. CDR1 and CDR2 from the germline V gene are MNHEY and SVGEGT. The CDR3: CASRYRSYNEQFF. The CDR3 DNA follows: TGTGCCAGCCGTTACCGCTCCTACAATGAGCAGTTCTTC.

The V gene is TRBV5-1, the J gene TRBJ1-1, with D unclear. Germline assignment: CDR1 SGHRS and CDR2 YFSETQ. Trimming took off 0 bases at V and 2 bases at J, with 8 bases between the two ends. The CDR3 is made up of 14 amino acids. CDR3 nucleotide sequence: TGCGCCAGCAGCTTGGTTTCTCCCAACACTGAAGCTTTCTTT. Translation: CASSLVSPNTEAFF.

The chain links TRBV5-1 to TRBJ2-7, with a weak D call TRBD1 (6 bases). The CDR3 has 15 residues. The germline CDR1 and CDR2 sequences are SGHRS and YFSETQ. Deletions cut 3 bases from V and 0 bases from J, with 13 bases between. The CDR3 sequence: CASSWTVTSSYEQYF. Written as DNA, the CDR3 is TGCGCCAGCAGCTGGACAGTAACTAGCTCCTACGAGCAGTACTTC.

The CDR3 DNA is TGTGCCAGCAGCCCCAGGGGGCGCGACTATGGCTACACCTTC. It encodes CASSPRGRDYGYTF. The V and J genes are TRBV7-2 and TRBJ1-2; 8 positions agree with TRBD1. Germline lookup yields CDR1 SGHTA and CDR2 FQGNSA. Trimming cost V 5 bases and J 3 bases; bases outside gene matches: 5. This CDR3 has 14 amino acids.

The chain is built from TRBV19 and TRBJ2-7; 8 bases are a match to TRBD2. V dropped 4 bases and J dropped 2; count of bases not matched to a gene: 4. The germline V gene has CDR1 LNHDA and CDR2 SQIVND (reference sequence). The CDR3 totals 14 residues. DNA of the CDR3: TGTGCCAGTAGTAACCCGGGGGGGACCTACGAGCAGTACTTC. This gives the protein CASSNPGGTYEQYF.

This clone occurred a few times. V usage is TRBV19 and J usage is TRBJ1-2, with TRBD1 matching 7 bases. Looked up from germline, CDR1 is LNHDA and CDR2 is SQIVND (reference sequence). The CDR3 runs 14 residues. V shed 7 bases, J shed 2 bases, and the junction held 7 bases outside the gene matches. The CDR3 sequence: CASNWQGENYGYTF. DNA for the CDR3: TGTGCCAGTAATTGGCAGGGGGAGAACTATGGCTACACCTTC.

This clone appeared once. The J gene is TRBJ2-2, the V gene TRBV5-1, with TRBD2 identical over 7 bases. Trimming cost V 5 bases and J 1 base; bases outside gene matches: 2. The CDR3 sequence is 14 residues long. Germline-derived CDR1 and CDR2 are SGHRS and YFSETQ. CDR3 residues: CASSRGGNTGELFF. The DNA for the CDR3 is TGCGCCAGCAGTCGCGGGGGGAACACCGGGGAGCTGTTTTTT.

V and J are TRBV3-1 (or the pseudogene TRBV3-2) and TRBJ1-4; 10 positions match TRBD1. Per germline, CDR1 LGHDT and CDR2 YNNKEL (reference sequence). This CDR3 comprises 15 residues. V was clipped by 1 base and J by 8 bases; unmatched bases: 4. The CDR3 reads CASSQAGTGAEKLFF. In nucleotides, the CDR3 is TGTGCCAGCAGCCAAGCCGGGACAGGGGCCGAAAAACTGTTTTTT.

V is TRBV18 and J is TRBJ1-2, with 9 nucleotides matching TRBD1. Trimming removed 6 bases from V and 7 bases from J; junction bases left unmatched: 9. This CDR3 is 14 amino acids long. Germline-derived CDR1 and CDR2 are KGHSH and LQKENI. The chain's CDR3 is CASSSGQGVSGYTF. The DNA of the CDR3 is TGTGCCAGCTCCTCGGGACAGGGAGTTTCTGGCTACACCTTC. The entire variable domain, with the rest obtained from reference TRBV18 and TRBJ1-2, is as follows: NAGVMQNPRHLVRRRGQEARLRCSPMKGHSHVYWYRQLPEEGLKFMVYLQKENIIDESGMPKERFSAEFPKEGPSILRIQQVVRGDSAAYFCASSSGQGVSGYTFGSGTRLTVV.

The V gene is TRBV11-3, the J gene TRBJ2-1; 8 nucleotides line up with TRBD2. This CDR3 has 13 residues. Germline V gene lookup returns CDR1 SGHNT and CDR2 YENEEA. J lost 9 bases, V lost 0 bases, and 1 base had no gene match. In DNA form, the CDR3 reads TGTGCCAGCAGCTTAGATCTAGCGGGTGAGCAGTTCTTC. This codes for CASSLDLAGEQFF. Drawing the rest from reference TRBV11-3 and TRBJ2-1, the complete variable domain is EAGVVQSPRYKIIEKKQPVAFWCNPISGHNTLYWYLQNLGQGPELLIRYENEEAVDDSQLPKDRFSAERLKGVDSTLKIQPAELGDSAVYLCASSLDLAGEQFFGPGTRLTVL.

DNA of the CDR3: TGTGCCAGCTTCGGGGGGCTAGAAGCTTTCTTT. Its protein is CASFGGLEAFF. This rearrangement joins TRBV5-8 to TRBJ1-1, with D tentatively TRBD1 (6 bases). The ends were cut back, 7 bases at V and 8 bases at J, with 12 bases in the middle. The CDR3 is made up of 11 amino acids. CDR1 is SGHTS and CDR2 is YDEGEE in the germline V gene. The full variable domain, its missing parts supplied by reference TRBV5-8 and TRBJ1-1, is EAGVTQSPTHLIKTRGQQATLRCSPISGHTSVYWYQQALGLGLQFLLWYDEGEERNRGNFPPRFSGRQFPNYSSELNVNALELEDSALYLCASFGGLEAFFGQGTRLTVV.

This sequence joins TRBV29-1 and TRBJ1-2; tentatively, D is TRBD1 (6 bases). The CDR3 is 14 amino acids. Trimming left V 3 bases short and J 0 bases short, with 11 bases between. Germline CDR1 SQVTM, CDR2 ANQGSEA. This CDR3 is CSVETQGPNYGYTF. In DNA form, the CDR3 reads TGCAGCGTTGAGACACAGGGTCCTAACTATGGCTACACCTTC.

J is TRBJ1-2 and V is TRBV7-9; 11 nucleotides agree with TRBD1. V trimming: 2 bases; J trimming: 3 bases; junction bases outside the gene matches: 2. The CDR3 contains 15 residues. From germline, CDR1 is SEHNR and CDR2 FQNEAQ (reference sequence). CDR3 in amino acids: CASSLMGQGDYGYTF. The CDR3 coding sequence is TGTGCCAGCAGCTTAATGGGACAGGGGGACTATGGCTACACCTTC.